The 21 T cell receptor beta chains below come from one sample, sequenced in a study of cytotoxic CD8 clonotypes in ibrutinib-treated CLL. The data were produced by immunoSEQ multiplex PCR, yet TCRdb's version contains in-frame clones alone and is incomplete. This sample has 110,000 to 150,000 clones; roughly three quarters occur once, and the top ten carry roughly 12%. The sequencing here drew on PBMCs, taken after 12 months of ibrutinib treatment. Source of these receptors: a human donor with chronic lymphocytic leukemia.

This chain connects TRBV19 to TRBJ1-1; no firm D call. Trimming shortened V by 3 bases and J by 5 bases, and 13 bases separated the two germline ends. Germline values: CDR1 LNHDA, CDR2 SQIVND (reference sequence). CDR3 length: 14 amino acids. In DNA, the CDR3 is TGTGCCAGTAGTATTGGAGGGAGTAGGACTGAAGCTTTCTTT. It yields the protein CASSIGGSRTEAFF.

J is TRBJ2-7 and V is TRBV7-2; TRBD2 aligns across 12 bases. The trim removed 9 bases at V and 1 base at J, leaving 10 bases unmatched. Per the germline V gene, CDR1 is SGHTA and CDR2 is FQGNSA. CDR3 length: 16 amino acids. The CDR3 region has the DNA TGTGCCAGTGCGACTAGCGGGAGTTTGAGGTCCTACGAGCAGTACTTC. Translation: CASATSGSLRSYEQYF.

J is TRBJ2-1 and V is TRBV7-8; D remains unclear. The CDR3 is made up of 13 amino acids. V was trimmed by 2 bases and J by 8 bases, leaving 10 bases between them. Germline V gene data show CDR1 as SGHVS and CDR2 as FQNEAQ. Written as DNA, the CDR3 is TGTGCCAGCAGCTTACTATTATGGTATGAGCAGTTCTTC. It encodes CASSLLLWYEQFF.

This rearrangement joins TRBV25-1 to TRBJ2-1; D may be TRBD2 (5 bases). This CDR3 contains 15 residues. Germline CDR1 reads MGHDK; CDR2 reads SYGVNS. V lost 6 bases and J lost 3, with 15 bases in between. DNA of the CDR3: TGTGCCAGCAGCCCGGGATTAACTAACTACAATGAGCAGTTCTTC. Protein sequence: CASSPGLTNYNEQFF.

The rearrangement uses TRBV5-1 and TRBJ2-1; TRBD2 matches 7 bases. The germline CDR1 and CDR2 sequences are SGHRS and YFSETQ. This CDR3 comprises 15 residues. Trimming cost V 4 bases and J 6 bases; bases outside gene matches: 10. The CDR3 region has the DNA TGCGCCAGCAGCACATTTACCGGCGGGAGCAATGAGCAGTTCTTC. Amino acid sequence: CASSTFTGGSNEQFF.

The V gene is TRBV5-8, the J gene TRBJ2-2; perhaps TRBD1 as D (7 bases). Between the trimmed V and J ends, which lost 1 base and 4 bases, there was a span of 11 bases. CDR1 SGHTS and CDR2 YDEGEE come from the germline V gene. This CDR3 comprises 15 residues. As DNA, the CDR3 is TGTGCCAGCAGCTTGAGTCAGGGGGGCACCGGGGAGCTGTTTTTT. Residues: CASSLSQGGTGELFF.

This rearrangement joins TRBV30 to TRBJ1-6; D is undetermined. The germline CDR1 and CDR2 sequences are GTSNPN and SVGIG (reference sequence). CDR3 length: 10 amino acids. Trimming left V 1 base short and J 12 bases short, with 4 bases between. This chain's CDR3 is CAWSAGPLHF. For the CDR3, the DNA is TGTGCCTGGAGTGCAGGACCCCTCCACTTT.

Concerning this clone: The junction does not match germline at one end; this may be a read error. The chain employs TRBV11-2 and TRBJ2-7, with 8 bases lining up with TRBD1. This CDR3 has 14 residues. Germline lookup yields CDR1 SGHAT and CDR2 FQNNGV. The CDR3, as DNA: TGTGCCAGCAGCCTAGACAGGGGACTCTACGAGCAGTACTTC. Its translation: CASSLDRGLYEQYF.

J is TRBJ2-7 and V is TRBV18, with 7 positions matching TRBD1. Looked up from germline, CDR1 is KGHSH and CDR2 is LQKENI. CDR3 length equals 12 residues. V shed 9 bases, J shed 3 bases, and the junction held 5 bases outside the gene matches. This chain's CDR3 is CASGQVVYEQYF. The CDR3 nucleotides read TGTGCCAGTGGACAGGTTGTCTACGAGCAGTACTTC.

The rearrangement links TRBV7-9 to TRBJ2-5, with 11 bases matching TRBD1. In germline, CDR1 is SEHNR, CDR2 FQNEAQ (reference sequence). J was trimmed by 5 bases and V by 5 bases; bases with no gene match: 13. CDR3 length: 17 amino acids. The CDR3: CASSARRDRGVVETQYF. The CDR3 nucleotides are TGTGCCAGCAGCGCCCGAAGGGACAGGGGGGTGGTGGAGACCCAGTACTTC.

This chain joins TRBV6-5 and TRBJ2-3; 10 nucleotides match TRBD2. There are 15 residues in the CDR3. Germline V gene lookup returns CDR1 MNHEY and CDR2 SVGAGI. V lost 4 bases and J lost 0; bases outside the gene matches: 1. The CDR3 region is CASSSLAGSTDTQYF. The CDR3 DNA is TGTGCCAGCAGTTCACTAGCGGGGAGCACAGATACGCAGTATTTT.

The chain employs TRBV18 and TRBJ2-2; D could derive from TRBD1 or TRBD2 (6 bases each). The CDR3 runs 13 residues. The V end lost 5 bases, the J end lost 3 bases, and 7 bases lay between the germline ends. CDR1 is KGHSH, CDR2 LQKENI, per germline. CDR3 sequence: CASSRGDTGELFF. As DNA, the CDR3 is TGTGCCAGCTCAAGGGGGGACACCGGGGAGCTGTTTTTT.

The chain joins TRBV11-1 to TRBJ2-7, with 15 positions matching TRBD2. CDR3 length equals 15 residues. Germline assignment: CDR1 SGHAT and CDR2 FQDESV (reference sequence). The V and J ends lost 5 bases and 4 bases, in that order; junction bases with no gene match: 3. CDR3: CASSPGTSGRYEQYF. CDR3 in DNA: TGTGCCAGCAGCCCCGGGACTAGCGGGAGGTACGAGCAGTACTTC.

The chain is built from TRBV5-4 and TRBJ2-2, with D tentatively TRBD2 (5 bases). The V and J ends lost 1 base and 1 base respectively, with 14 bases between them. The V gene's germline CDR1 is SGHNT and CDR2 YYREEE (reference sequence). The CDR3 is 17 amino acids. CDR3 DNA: TGTGCCAGCAGCTTGATAACTAGAGTGAGGAACACCGGGGAGCTGTTTTTT. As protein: CASSLITRVRNTGELFF.

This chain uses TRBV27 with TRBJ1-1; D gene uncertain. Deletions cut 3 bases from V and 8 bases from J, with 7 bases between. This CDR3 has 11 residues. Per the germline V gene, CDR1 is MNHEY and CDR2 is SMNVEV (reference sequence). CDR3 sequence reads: CASSFGGEAFF. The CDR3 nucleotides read TGTGCCAGCAGTTTTGGCGGGGAAGCTTTCTTT.

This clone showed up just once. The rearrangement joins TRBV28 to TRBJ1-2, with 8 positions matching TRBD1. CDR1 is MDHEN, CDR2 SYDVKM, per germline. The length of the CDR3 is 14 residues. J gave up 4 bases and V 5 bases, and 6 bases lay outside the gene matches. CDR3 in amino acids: CASSPTGAVYGYTF. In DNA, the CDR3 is TGTGCCAGCAGTCCGACAGGGGCGGTCTATGGCTACACCTTC.

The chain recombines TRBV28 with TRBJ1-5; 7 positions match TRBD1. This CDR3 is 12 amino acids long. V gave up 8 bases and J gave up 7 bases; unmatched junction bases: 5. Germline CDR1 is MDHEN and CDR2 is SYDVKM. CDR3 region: CASGTGVQPQHF. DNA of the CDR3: TGTGCCAGCGGCACAGGGGTCCAGCCCCAGCATTTT.

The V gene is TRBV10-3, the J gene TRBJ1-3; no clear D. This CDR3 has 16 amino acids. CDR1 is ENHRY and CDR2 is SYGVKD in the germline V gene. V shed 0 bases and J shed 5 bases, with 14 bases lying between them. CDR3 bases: TGTGCCATCAGTGAGTCAGGGCCTCTGGGGAGAAACACCATATATTTT. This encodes CAISESGPLGRNTIYF.

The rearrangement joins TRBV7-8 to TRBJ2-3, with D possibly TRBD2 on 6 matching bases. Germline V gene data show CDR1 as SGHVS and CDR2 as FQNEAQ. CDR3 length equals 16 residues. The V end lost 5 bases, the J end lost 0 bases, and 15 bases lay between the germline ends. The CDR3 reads CASSTERVTSTDTQYF. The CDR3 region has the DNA TGTGCCAGCAGCACCGAGCGGGTTACTAGCACAGATACGCAGTATTTT.

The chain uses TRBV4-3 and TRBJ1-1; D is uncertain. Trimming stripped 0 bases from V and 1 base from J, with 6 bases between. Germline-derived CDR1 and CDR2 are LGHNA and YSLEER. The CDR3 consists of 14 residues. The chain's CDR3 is CASSQEARNTEAFF. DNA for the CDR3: TGCGCCAGCAGCCAAGAGGCCAGGAACACTGAAGCTTTCTTT.

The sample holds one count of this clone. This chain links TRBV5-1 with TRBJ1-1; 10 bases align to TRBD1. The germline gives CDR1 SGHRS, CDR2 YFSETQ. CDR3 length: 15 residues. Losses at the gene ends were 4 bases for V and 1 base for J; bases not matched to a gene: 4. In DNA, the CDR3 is TGCGCCAGCAGCAGACAGGGGGCCTCGAACACTGAAGCTTTCTTT. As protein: CASSRQGASNTEAFF.